One sample yielded the 23 T cell receptor beta chains listed below, sequenced in a study of T cell responses to AZD1222 COVID-19 vaccine. The data were produced by immunoSEQ multiplex PCR, yet TCRdb's version contains in-frame clones alone and is incomplete. The sample gives about 130,000 clones, roughly 87% of which show up once; approximately 1.6% is in the top ten. Material: peripheral blood, obtained on day 0 of AZD1222 vaccination. These receptors were collected from an adult in good health.

This clone was seen more than once but under ten times. The chain is built from TRBV28 and TRBJ1-2, with TRBD1 as a possible D gene (6 bases). CDR1 MDHEN and CDR2 SYDVKM come from the germline V gene. The CDR3 length is 15 residues. Trimming pared 6 bases from V and 0 bases from J, leaving 14 bases between. The CDR3 sequence: CASSPGQLANYGYTF. CDR3 sequence (DNA): TGTGCCAGCAGCCCCGGACAGTTAGCTAACTATGGCTACACCTTC.

J is TRBJ2-7 and V is TRBV13, with TRBD1 as a possible D gene (6 bases). This CDR3 comprises 14 residues. Trimming shortened V by 5 bases and J by 3 bases, and 14 bases separated the two germline ends. The germline V gene has CDR1 PRHDT and CDR2 FYEKMQ (reference sequence). The CDR3 nucleotides read TGTGCCAGCAGCACGGGACAAAGGAGCTACGAGCAGTACTTC. Translation gives CASSTGQRSYEQYF.

The chain's CDR3 is CASSVGLAGLPQETQYF. CDR3 DNA: TGTGCCAGCAGCGTTGGGCTAGCGGGGTTACCTCAGGAGACCCAGTACTTC. The chain carries TRBV9 and TRBJ2-5; 9 positions match TRBD2. J was trimmed by 5 bases and V by 2 bases; bases with no gene match: 13. The V gene's germline CDR1 is SGDLS and CDR2 YYNGEE. The CDR3 totals 17 residues.

The chain carries TRBV25-1 and TRBJ2-2; TRBD1 aligns across 7 bases. Germline values: CDR1 MGHDK, CDR2 SYGVNS. The CDR3 runs 14 residues. V lost 5 bases and J lost 7; bases outside the gene matches: 7. CDR3 region: CASSPRQGFGELFF. In DNA form, the CDR3 reads TGTGCCAGCAGTCCCCGACAGGGCTTCGGGGAGCTGTTTTTT.

The rearrangement joins TRBV27 to TRBJ1-5; maybe TRBD1 (6 bases). V lost 8 bases and J 6 bases, leaving 11 bases between the germline ends. This CDR3 comprises 12 residues. The germline V gene encodes CDR1 MNHEY and CDR2 SMNVEV (reference sequence). In nucleotides, the CDR3 is TGTGCCAGCGGGGGGCGCTTTCAGCCCCAGCATTTT. The encoded protein is CASGGRFQPQHF.

V gene TRBV5-1 combines with J gene TRBJ1-1, with TRBD1 as a possible D gene (5 bases). Looked up from germline, CDR1 is SGHRS and CDR2 is YFSETQ. V was trimmed by 4 bases and J by 1 base, leaving 14 bases between them. The CDR3 consists of 15 residues. The CDR3 region is CASSPLVGANTEAFF. CDR3 DNA: TGCGCCAGCAGCCCCCTCGTAGGGGCGAACACTGAAGCTTTCTTT. Full variable domain (remainder filled in from reference TRBV5-1 and TRBJ1-1): KAGVTQTPRYLIKTRGQQVTLSCSPISGHRSVSWYQQTPGQGLQFLFEYFSETQRNKGNFPGRFSGRQFSNSRSEMNVSTLELGDSALYLCASSPLVGANTEAFFGQGTRLTVV.

This rearrangement joins TRBV3-1 (or the pseudogene TRBV3-2) to TRBJ1-1; D gene ambiguous. The V end was cut by 6 bases, the J end by 3 bases, with 14 bases between. There are 14 residues in the CDR3. CDR1 and CDR2 from the germline V gene are LGHDT and YNNKEL (reference sequence). The CDR3 loop is CASRAAGKDTEAFF. The CDR3 nucleotides are TGTGCCAGCAGAGCGGCCGGGAAGGACACTGAAGCTTTCTTT.

The table lists this clone with a count of one. V usage is TRBV4-1 and J usage is TRBJ2-7; TRBD2 matches 9 bases. With 4 bases clipped from V and 4 bases from J, the junction kept 5 bases outside the gene matches. The CDR3 runs to 14 residues. Per the germline V gene, CDR1 is MGHRA and CDR2 is YSYEKL. In DNA, the CDR3 is TGCGCCAGCAGCCGCCCGGGACTAGCATACGAGCAGTACTTC. Translated, it gives CASSRPGLAYEQYF.

The chain carries TRBV9 and TRBJ1-2; D remains unclear. The ends were cut back, 5 bases at V and 1 base at J, with 15 bases in the middle. This CDR3 contains 15 residues. In germline, CDR1 is SGDLS, CDR2 YYNGEE. CDR3: CASRDPMKDNYGYTF. CDR3 in DNA: TGTGCCAGCAGAGACCCGATGAAGGATAACTATGGCTACACCTTC.

The V gene is TRBV15, the J gene TRBJ2-7; tentatively, D is TRBD1 (5 bases). Germline CDR1 is LNHNV and CDR2 is YYDKDF (reference sequence). The CDR3 consists of 14 residues. Trimming shortened V by 0 bases and J by 1 base, and 7 bases separated the two germline ends. DNA for the CDR3: TGTGCCACCAGCAGAGATCGACAGTCCTACGAGCAGTACTTC. Protein sequence: CATSRDRQSYEQYF. The whole variable domain, remainder taken from reference TRBV15 and TRBJ2-7, is DAMVIQNPRYQVTQFGKPVTLSCSQTLNHNVMYWYQQKSSQAPKLLFHYYDKDFNNEADTPDNFQSRRPNTSFCFLDIRSPGLGDTAMYLCATSRDRQSYEQYFGPGTRLTVT.

The chain has TRBV6-5 and TRBJ2-2; perhaps TRBD1 as D (5 bases). Trimming left V 8 bases short and J 2 bases short, with 12 bases between. The CDR3 runs to 14 residues. Germline loops: CDR1 MNHEY, CDR2 SVGAGI. The CDR3 nucleotides read TGTGCCAGCCGGGTACAGGCCAACACCGGGGAGCTGTTTTTT. It encodes CASRVQANTGELFF.

V and J are TRBV15 and TRBJ1-1, with 8 bases fitting TRBD1. V was pared by 4 bases and J by 2 bases, with 6 bases of the junction left unmatched. The CDR3 has 15 residues. Germline CDR1 LNHNV, CDR2 YYDKDF (reference sequence). The CDR3 sequence is CATSNYGTGNTEAFF. The CDR3 DNA is TGTGCCACCAGCAACTACGGGACAGGAAACACTGAAGCTTTCTTT.

In DNA, the CDR3 is TGTGCCAGCAGCTTGTCAGATAGCTACAATGAGCAGTTCTTC. It is translated as CASSLSDSYNEQFF. The rearrangement links TRBV5-8 to TRBJ2-1; D unresolved. The CDR3 covers 14 residues. The V end lost 1 base, the J end lost 3 bases, and 8 bases lay between the germline ends. Germline lookup yields CDR1 SGHTS and CDR2 YDEGEE. The full variable domain, with the rest looked up from reference TRBV5-8 and TRBJ2-1, is EAGVTQSPTHLIKTRGQQATLRCSPISGHTSVYWYQQALGLGLQFLLWYDEGEERNRGNFPPRFSGRQFPNYSSELNVNALELEDSALYLCASSLSDSYNEQFFGPGTRLTVL.

V and J are TRBV9 and TRBJ1-4; D gene unclear. The CDR3 is 16 amino acids. The V end was cut by 3 bases, the J end by 0 bases, with 12 bases between. Germline loops: CDR1 SGDLS, CDR2 YYNGEE. CDR3 nucleotides: TGTGCCAGCAGCGAGGTGGTGTACGCAACTAATGAAAAACTGTTTTTT. Its translation: CASSEVVYATNEKLFF.

This chain links TRBV7-3 with TRBJ2-7; maybe TRBD1 (6 bases). Germline-derived CDR1 and CDR2 are SGHTA and FQGTGA. CDR3 length: 13 residues. Trimming shortened V by 4 bases and J by 4 bases, and 11 bases separated the two germline ends. CDR3 DNA sequence: TGTGCCAGCAGCTCAGGGACAACTTACGAGCAGTACTTC. Translation: CASSSGTTYEQYF. Full variable domain (missing parts from reference TRBV7-3 and TRBJ2-7): GAGVSQTPSNKVTEKGKYVELRCDPISGHTALYWYRQSLGQGPEFLIYFQGTGAADDSGLPNDRFFAVRPEGSVSTLKIQRTERGDSAVYLCASSSGTTYEQYFGPGTRLTVT.

The chain carries TRBV11-1 and TRBJ1-1; a possible D gene is TRBD1 (6 bases). In germline, CDR1 is SGHAT, CDR2 FQDESV (reference sequence). Trimming cost V 5 bases and J 7 bases, with 14 bases left between them. The CDR3 loop spans 13 amino acids. Written as DNA, the CDR3 is TGTGCCAGCAGCCCTACGGGACACGGTGAAGCTTTCTTT. Translating gives CASSPTGHGEAFF.

V and J are TRBV24-1 and TRBJ1-2, with D possibly TRBD1 on 5 matching bases. There are 12 residues in the CDR3. Trimming left V 9 bases short and J 4 bases short, with 11 bases between. Germline assignment: CDR1 KGHDR and CDR2 SFDVKD. Here the CDR3 DNA reads TGTGCCACCGGGACGGGCTCCTATGGCTACACCTTC. Amino acids: CATGTGSYGYTF.

V and J are TRBV7-3 and TRBJ2-1; 11 bases are shared with TRBD2. Losses at the gene ends were 5 bases for V and 10 bases for J; bases not matched to a gene: 16. Germline-derived CDR1 and CDR2 are SGHTA and FQGTGA. The CDR3 is made up of 17 amino acids. For the CDR3, the DNA is TGTGCCAGCAGCCAAATTCCGGGACTAGCGGCTGCAGAGGAGCAGTTCTTC. Amino acids: CASSQIPGLAAAEEQFF.

V and J are TRBV5-1 and TRBJ1-6, with D unclear. Trimming pared 1 base from V and 7 bases from J, leaving 12 bases between. Germline assignment: CDR1 SGHRS and CDR2 YFSETQ. The CDR3 consists of 15 residues. The CDR3: CASSLSPGGNSPLHF. DNA for the CDR3: TGCGCCAGCAGCTTGTCACCGGGAGGAAATTCACCCCTCCACTTT.

This clone appeared once. The V call is TRBV7-2, the J call TRBJ1-4; D is possibly TRBD1 (5 bases). Germline V gene lookup returns CDR1 SGHTA and CDR2 FQGNSA. The CDR3 has 13 amino acids. Between the trimmed V and J ends, which lost 5 bases and 4 bases, there was a span of 8 bases. Here the CDR3 reads CASSRGYNEKLFF. As DNA, the CDR3 is TGTGCCAGCAGCCGGGGCTATAATGAAAAACTGTTTTTT. Full variable domain (outside the CDR3, taken from reference TRBV7-2 and TRBJ1-4): GAGVSQSPSNKVTEKGKDVELRCDPISGHTALYWYRQSLGQGLEFLIYFQGNSAPDKSGLPSDRFSAERTGGSVSTLTIQRTQQEDSAVYLCASSRGYNEKLFFGSGTQLSVL.

This chain joins TRBV10-3 and TRBJ1-1; no clear D gene. This CDR3 comprises 13 residues. Germline loops: CDR1 ENHRY, CDR2 SYGVKD. The V end was cut by 6 bases, the J end by 1 base, with 9 bases between. CDR3 protein: CAIRGSENTEAFF. Here the CDR3 DNA reads TGTGCCATCAGGGGGAGCGAGAACACTGAAGCTTTCTTT.

V usage is TRBV11-2 and J usage is TRBJ2-7; D is undetermined. Germline CDR1 is SGHAT and CDR2 is FQNNGV. This CDR3 has 12 residues. Trimming shortened V by 0 bases and J by 2 bases, and 2 bases separated the two germline ends. The CDR3 region is CASSLEPYEQYF. The CDR3 coding sequence is TGTGCCAGCAGCTTAGAACCCTACGAGCAGTACTTC.

The chain employs TRBV6-5 and TRBJ2-7; the D gene is possibly TRBD1 (5 bases). In germline, CDR1 is MNHEY, CDR2 SVGAGI. V shed 7 bases and J shed 2 bases, with 18 bases lying between them. There are 15 residues in the CDR3. The CDR3 loop reads CASNQHRLTTYEQYF. DNA for the CDR3: TGTGCCAGCAACCAACACAGGCTTACCACCTACGAGCAGTACTTC.